The source of this TCR beta chain is a study of T cell responses to AZD1222 COVID-19 vaccine. Study findings and constraints: With dominance at 160-218 and 743-854, vaccine-associated CD4 TCRs spanned spike.

This clone occurred once. Its specificity is not known. Repertoires were generated with immunoSEQ multiplex PCR, while TCRdb's copy carries only in-frame clones and drops some. The data show more than 120,000 clones, 85% to 90% seen once. CDR1 and CDR2 from the germline V gene are SGHVS and FQNEAQ. CDR3 size: 14 residues. V shed 5 bases and J shed 4 bases, with 12 bases lying between them. Whether given at about 4 or about 12 weeks, second doses were pooled. The receptor's source is an adult who received the AZD1222 COVID-19 vaccine. The chain uses TRBV7-8 and TRBJ2-4, with a possible D match to TRBD2 (6 bases). This specimen consisted of peripheral blood, obtained 28 days after the second AZD1222 dose. The CDR3 bases are TGTGCCAGCAGCGGTTTTGGGGGGAAAAACATTCAGTACTTC. It specifies CASSGFGGKNIQYF.